These 7 T cell receptor beta chains originate from one sample sequenced in a study of regulatory T cells in long-lasting Graves disease. Arm-PCR of CDR3 regions with iRepertoire HTBI primers generated TCR beta libraries. TCRdb independently ran MiXCR on the multiplex PCR reads; one entry per CDR3 protein. Of 500,000 or so distinct CDR3 sequences detected, about 16% appear once; the ten largest clones hold about 25%. Noted time point: newly diagnosed GD, antithyroid drugs for less than 3 months. PBMC RNA served as the TCR library source. These same records also appear under a second study, on T cells in Graves' hyperthyroidism and ophthalmopathy.

The sample here was peripheral blood mononuclear cells (PBMCs), taken at new diagnosis, from a patient treated with antithyroid drugs. The receptors shown here come from a woman aged 35-60 years with Graves disease.

The rearrangement links TRBV30 to TRBJ1-5, with TRBD1 as a possible D gene (6 bases). There are 15 residues in the CDR3. The germline V gene has CDR1 GTSNPN and CDR2 SVGIG (reference sequence). V was trimmed by 0 bases and J by 3 bases, leaving 12 bases between them. CDR3 region: CAWSVLGGFNQPQHF. CDR3 DNA sequence: TGTGCCTGGAGTGTACTAGGGGGTTTCAATCAGCCCCAGCATTTT. The full variable domain, its missing parts supplied by reference TRBV30 and TRBJ1-5, is SQTIHQWPATLVQPVGSPLSLECTVEGTSNPNLYWYRQAAGRGLQLLFYSVGIGQISSEVPQNLSASRPQDRQFILSSKKLLLSDSGFYLCAWSVLGGFNQPQHFGDGTRLSIL.

The CDR3 sequence: CASSPRVGLNTEAFF. CDR3 bases: TGCGCCAGCAGCCCGAGGGTGGGTTTGAACACTGAAGCTTTCTTT. The J gene is TRBJ1-1, the V gene TRBV5-1, with D unresolved. The CDR3 length is 15 residues. CDR1 and CDR2 (germline): SGHRS, YFSETQ. Between the trimmed V and J ends, which lost 4 bases and 0 bases, there was a span of 13 bases.

This clonotype was found many times. V gene TRBV13 combines with J gene TRBJ2-3, with 8 bases that match TRBD2. The V segment lost 5 bases and the J segment 6 bases; nucleotides outside the gene matches: 7. CDR1 is PRHDT, CDR2 FYEKMQ, per germline (reference sequence). The CDR3 is 14 amino acids. CDR3 sequence reads: CASSRAGGPDTQYF. The CDR3 nucleotides read TGTGCCAGCAGCCGGGCGGGGGGCCCGGATACGCAGTATTTT.

This clonotype came up a few times. This sequence joins TRBV5-1 and TRBJ1-4; D is ambiguous. The length of the CDR3 is 14 residues. Germline V gene lookup returns CDR1 SGHRS and CDR2 YFSETQ. Trimming cost V 0 bases and J 7 bases, with 10 bases left between them. CDR3 sequence (DNA): TGCGCCAGCAGCTTGGATGGGAGAGGTGAAAAACTGTTTTTT. Amino acid sequence: CASSLDGRGEKLFF. The whole variable domain, remainder taken from reference TRBV5-1 and TRBJ1-4, is KAGVTQTPRYLIKTRGQQVTLSCSPISGHRSVSWYQQTPGQGLQFLFEYFSETQRNKGNFPGRFSGRQFSNSRSEMNVSTLELGDSALYLCASSLDGRGEKLFFGSGTQLSVL.

About this clonotype: A much larger clone differs from this one at a single base, so this may be a read error. No conserved phenylalanine or tryptophan is present at the end of the CDR3, so a read error is the likely explanation. The V and J genes are TRBV10-3 and TRBJ1-1, with no clear D. Germline CDR1 is ENHRY and CDR2 is SYGVKD. The CDR3 spans 14 residues. Trimming shortened V by 3 bases and J by 1 base, and 9 bases separated the two germline ends. CDR3: CAISDPGQNTEAFL. In nucleotides, the CDR3 is TGTGCCATCAGTGACCCAGGTCAGAACACTGAAGCTTTCCTT.

This clonotype was found many times. The V gene is TRBV20-1, the J gene TRBJ1-2; possible D gene TRBD1, 5 bases. CDR1 is DFQATT and CDR2 is SNEGSKA in the germline V gene (reference sequence). The CDR3 spans 13 residues. Trimming pared 0 bases from V and 3 bases from J, leaving 8 bases between. CDR3 in amino acids: CSARDLGDYGYTF. As DNA, the CDR3 is TGCAGTGCTAGAGATTTGGGGGACTATGGCTACACCTTC.

This clonotype was observed at least ten times. The chain recombines TRBV29-1 with TRBJ1-2; tentative D call: TRBD1 (6 bases). This CDR3 comprises 12 residues. CDR1 is SQVTM, CDR2 ANQGSEA, per germline. Trimming shortened V by 6 bases and J by 8 bases, and 16 bases separated the two germline ends. The CDR3 DNA is TGCAGCGTGACACAGGGCGGGCGCGGCTACACCTTC. Its translation is CSVTQGGRGYTF.